Shown below are 25 T cell receptor beta chains from a single sample sequenced in a study of multiple sclerosis patients with progressive multifocal leukoencephalopathy. Some clones are missing from TCRdb's copy, which holds only in-frame ones; the method was immunoSEQ multiplex PCR. This sample has about 25,000 clones, with approximately 90% found just once. Time point described: around eleven months of natalizumab therapy. The sequenced sample was PBMCs, obtained from a patient treated with natalizumab. These receptors were collected from a man in his thirties or forties with multiple sclerosis.

The CDR3 region is CAIRPIGGSGELFF. CDR3 bases: TGTGCCATCAGGCCAATAGGGGGCTCCGGGGAGCTGTTTTTT. The chain has TRBV10-3 and TRBJ2-2; 7 nucleotides agree with TRBD1. With V trimmed by 6 bases and J by 6 bases, 7 bases remained unmatched. CDR1 and CDR2 from the germline V gene are ENHRY and SYGVKD. The CDR3 is made up of 14 amino acids.

The chain joins TRBV7-9 to TRBJ2-2; D may be TRBD1 (6 bases). Per germline, CDR1 SEHNR and CDR2 FQNEAQ (reference sequence). V was trimmed by 2 bases and J by 2 bases, leaving 9 bases between them. This CDR3 contains 15 residues. The CDR3 is CASSLYRENTGELFF. The CDR3 region has the DNA TGTGCCAGCAGCTTATACAGGGAAAACACCGGGGAGCTGTTTTTT.

This chain links TRBV12-1 with TRBJ2-5; the table's D call of TRBD2 was not tested on the DNA. TRBV12-1 is shown as a pseudogene. The CDR3 consists of 16 residues. The CDR3 reads CASSTGTWRAHETQYF. Here the CDR3 DNA reads TGTGCCAGCAGCACCGGGACTTGGCGTGCCCATGAGACCCAGTACTTC.

The rearrangement uses TRBV5-1 and TRBJ1-1; D is ambiguous. The CDR3 is made up of 13 amino acids. V lost 4 bases, J lost 0 bases, and 7 bases lay in between. From germline, CDR1 is SGHRS and CDR2 YFSETQ. The CDR3 DNA reads TGCGCCAGCAGCAGGGAAATGAACACTGAAGCTTTCTTT. Translated, it gives CASSREMNTEAFF. Supplemented by reference TRBV5-1 and TRBJ1-1, the full variable domain reads KAGVTQTPRYLIKTRGQQVTLSCSPISGHRSVSWYQQTPGQGLQFLFEYFSETQRNKGNFPGRFSGRQFSNSRSEMNVSTLELGDSALYLCASSREMNTEAFFGQGTRLTVV.

The chain combines TRBV5-4 with TRBJ2-5; 7 bases fit TRBD2. Germline V gene lookup returns CDR1 SGHNT and CDR2 YYREEE (reference sequence). The CDR3 extends over 14 amino acids. V shed 5 bases and J 0 bases; nucleotides not matched to a gene: 4. Written as DNA, the CDR3 is TGTGCCAGCAGGGCTAGCGGAGACCAAGAGACCCAGTACTTC. Translation: CASRASGDQETQYF.

The rearrangement links TRBV27 to TRBJ1-5; no definite D call. Trimming shortened V by 0 bases and J by 0 bases, and 6 bases separated the two germline ends. The length of the CDR3 is 15 residues. CDR1 and CDR2 from the germline V gene are MNHEY and SMNVEV (reference sequence). CDR3 region: CASSLSKRSNQPQHF. CDR3 nucleotide sequence: TGTGCCAGCAGTTTATCAAAGCGTAGCAATCAGCCCCAGCATTTT.

The chain has TRBV27 and TRBJ2-1; 7 bases are shared with TRBD2. Germline assignment: CDR1 MNHEY and CDR2 SMNVEV (reference sequence). The CDR3 contains 16 residues. Trimming at V came to 7 bases and at J to 6 bases, leaving 15 bases not matched to a gene. As DNA, the CDR3 is TGTGCCAGCACCCAGGCAACGGGAGGCGAAATCAATGAGCAGTTCTTC. Its protein is CASTQATGGEINEQFF.

This chain uses TRBV7-2 with TRBJ1-2; D is ambiguous. The CDR3 has 12 amino acids. Trimming removed 5 bases from V and 8 bases from J, with 12 bases in between. CDR1 and CDR2 from the germline V gene are SGHTA and FQGNSA. In nucleotides, the CDR3 is TGTGCCAGCAGCCTAAGGACCAGGGGCTACACCTTC. It yields the protein CASSLRTRGYTF.

The J gene is TRBJ1-1, the V gene TRBV18, with D possibly being TRBD1 (6 bases). The germline CDR1 and CDR2 sequences are KGHSH and LQKENI. This CDR3 spans 14 amino acids. V gave up 0 bases and J gave up 5 bases, with 10 bases separating them. CDR3 region: CASSPPPGATEAFF. As DNA, the CDR3 is TGTGCCAGCTCACCACCCCCAGGGGCAACTGAAGCTTTCTTT.

The chain links TRBV18 to TRBJ2-3, with 12 bases lining up with TRBD2. Germline values: CDR1 KGHSH, CDR2 LQKENI. The CDR3 spans 15 residues. V lost 6 bases to trimming and J lost 2 bases; unmatched junction nucleotides: 3. The CDR3 sequence: CASSLAGGATDTQYF. CDR3 coding DNA: TGTGCCAGCTCCCTAGCGGGAGGGGCCACAGATACGCAGTATTTT.

The chain combines TRBV29-1 with TRBJ2-7; D is perhaps TRBD1 (6 bases). Between the trimmed V and J ends, which lost 8 bases and 5 bases, there was a span of 19 bases. The CDR3 covers 13 residues. CDR1 is SQVTM and CDR2 is ANQGSEA in the germline V gene. CDR3 sequence reads: CSLNVAGDNEQYF. DNA of the CDR3: TGCAGCCTTAATGTGGCAGGGGATAACGAGCAGTACTTC.

The chain couples TRBV6-1 to TRBJ2-1; D is uncertain. The CDR3 length is 15 residues. In germline, CDR1 is MNHNS, CDR2 SASEGT. V lost 2 bases to trimming and J lost 3 bases, with 11 bases between them. CDR3 amino acids: CASSESVNLYNEQFF. The CDR3 DNA sequence: TGTGCCAGCAGTGAATCGGTGAACCTCTACAATGAGCAGTTCTTC.

Remarks on this clone: One junction end does not reproduce the germline sequence, and a read error may be involved. The chain has TRBV7-7 and TRBJ1-3; D gene ambiguous. CDR1 SSHAT and CDR2 FNYEAQ come from the germline V gene (reference sequence). CDR3 length: 14 residues. The CDR3 nucleotides read TGTGCTAGCAGCCCCCTTTTCCCTGGAAACACCATATATTTT. Its protein product is CASSPLFPGNTIYF. Full variable domain (rest looked up from reference TRBV7-7 and TRBJ1-3): GAGVSQSPRYKVTKRGQDVTLRCDPISSHATLYWYQQALGQGPEFLTYFNYEAQPDKSGLPSDRFSAERPEGSISTLTIQRTEQRDSAMYRCASSPLFPGNTIYFGEGSWLTVV.

In nucleotides, the CDR3 is TGCGCCAGCAGCTTGGAGGGACAGGAGAATTCACCCCTCCACTTT. Amino acids: CASSLEGQENSPLHF. The chain combines TRBV5-1 with TRBJ1-6, with 8 bases identical to TRBD1. Trimming cost V 0 bases and J 7 bases; bases outside gene matches: 3. Germline V lookup: CDR1 SGHRS, CDR2 YFSETQ. The CDR3 is made up of 15 amino acids.

This CDR3 reads CASSFGTSPYEQYF. The CDR3 bases are TGTGCCAGCAGCTTTGGGACTAGCCCCTACGAGCAGTACTTC. This chain uses TRBV5-4 with TRBJ2-7; 9 positions match TRBD2. V was clipped by 2 bases and J by 2 bases; unmatched bases: 2. Germline V gene data show CDR1 as SGHNT and CDR2 as YYREEE (reference sequence). The CDR3 sequence is 14 residues long. Drawing the rest from reference TRBV5-4 and TRBJ2-7, the complete variable domain is ETGVTQSPTHLIKTRGQQVTLRCSSQSGHNTVSWYQQALGQGPQFIFQYYREEENGRGNFPPRFSGLQFPNYSSELNVNALELDDSALYLCASSFGTSPYEQYFGPGTRLTVT.

The V and J genes are TRBV28 and TRBJ1-6, with 7 bases fitting TRBD1. Germline V gene lookup returns CDR1 MDHEN and CDR2 SYDVKM. Trimming at V came to 9 bases and at J to 0 bases, leaving 17 bases not matched to a gene. This CDR3 contains 19 residues. The CDR3 loop is CASHKWGRGISSYNSPLHF. The CDR3, as DNA: TGTGCCAGTCATAAGTGGGGCAGGGGGATAAGCTCCTATAATTCACCCCTCCACTTT.

The chain couples TRBV19 to TRBJ1-1, with TRBD1 matching over 9 bases. The CDR3 is 19 residues long. Per germline, CDR1 LNHDA and CDR2 SQIVND (reference sequence). The ends lost 3 bases at V and 2 bases at J; junction bases unmatched: 16. Here the CDR3 DNA reads TGTGCCAGTAGTATCAGACTCCGAGGGACAGGGATCTTAAACACTGAAGCTTTCTTT. This sequence encodes CASSIRLRGTGILNTEAFF.

In its sample, this clone was seen once. This chain joins TRBV19 and TRBJ1-2, with 10 bases that match TRBD1. The trim removed 4 bases at V and 5 bases at J, leaving 7 bases unmatched. The germline CDR1 and CDR2 sequences are LNHDA and SQIVND (reference sequence). CDR3 length: 15 amino acids. CDR3 loop: CASSTDRGREYGYTF. The CDR3, as DNA: TGTGCCAGTAGTACAGACAGGGGGCGGGAGTATGGCTACACCTTC.

The gene calls are TRBV4-1 and TRBJ2-1; unclear D gene. V lost 0 bases, J lost 6 bases, and 9 bases lay in between. This CDR3 comprises 14 residues. CDR1 MGHRA and CDR2 YSYEKL come from the germline V gene. CDR3 nucleotide sequence: TGCGCCAGCAGCCAAGATCCGGCCGCCAATGAGCAGTTCTTC. Translating gives CASSQDPAANEQFF.

The chain couples TRBV18 to TRBJ2-1, with 9 bases identical to TRBD1. Germline values: CDR1 KGHSH, CDR2 LQKENI. The CDR3 sequence is 15 residues long. V gave up 0 bases and J gave up 6 bases; unmatched junction bases: 3. DNA for the CDR3: TGTGCCAGCTCACCACCGGACAGGGGAGGCAATGAGCAGTTCTTC. Amino acid sequence: CASSPPDRGGNEQFF.

The CDR3 DNA follows: TGTGCCAGCAGTTTATCGGACGGTCCCTACGAGCAGTACTTC. Its protein is CASSLSDGPYEQYF. V and J are TRBV27 and TRBJ2-7, with no clear D. The CDR3 sequence is 14 residues long. Looked up from germline, CDR1 is MNHEY and CDR2 is SMNVEV (reference sequence). The V end lost 0 bases, the J end lost 2 bases, and 8 bases lay between the germline ends.

This rearrangement joins TRBV19 to TRBJ1-5; D unresolved. CDR3 length equals 13 residues. The germline V and J ends were trimmed by 7 bases and 4 bases, with 11 bases remaining between them. Germline assignment: CDR1 LNHDA and CDR2 SQIVND (reference sequence). The CDR3 nucleotides read TGTGCCAGTACCCCGTGGTGGAATCAGCCCCAGCATTTT. This sequence encodes CASTPWWNQPQHF. The variable domain in full, completed from reference TRBV19 and TRBJ1-5, reads DGGITQSPKYLFRKEGQNVTLSCEQNLNHDAMYWYRQDPGQGLRLIYYSQIVNDFQKGDIAEGYSVSREKKESFPLTVTSAQKNPTAFYLCASTPWWNQPQHFGDGTRLSIL.

The chain carries TRBV4-3 and TRBJ1-2; D ambiguous. The CDR3 loop spans 15 amino acids. The V and J ends lost 0 bases and 4 bases respectively, with 12 bases between them. Germline CDR1 reads LGHNA; CDR2 reads YSLEER. DNA for the CDR3: TGCGCCAGCAGCCAAGATTGGAAAGCTCCCTATGGCTACACCTTC. It translates to CASSQDWKAPYGYTF.

The chain combines TRBV29-1 with TRBJ1-1, with 9 nucleotides matching TRBD1. Germline V gene data show CDR1 as SQVTM and CDR2 as ANQGSEA. This CDR3 has 14 residues. V lost 8 bases and J lost 4; bases outside the gene matches: 11. The CDR3 is CSSRQGGRTTEAFF. The CDR3 DNA reads as TGCAGCTCACGACAGGGGGGTCGGACCACTGAAGCTTTCTTT. The whole variable domain, remainder taken from reference TRBV29-1 and TRBJ1-1, is SAVISQKPSRDICQRGTSLTIQCQVDSQVTMMFWYRQQPGQSLTLIATANQGSEATYESGFVIDKFPISRPNLTFSTLTVSNMSPEDSSIYLCSSRQGGRTTEAFFGQGTRLTVV.

The V call is TRBV11-2, the J call TRBJ2-7, with 10 bases matching TRBD2. Per germline, CDR1 SGHAT and CDR2 FQNNGV. The CDR3 runs to 15 residues. The junction had 10 bases not matched to a gene; V was cut back by 5 bases and J by 6 bases. In DNA form, the CDR3 reads TGTGCCAGCAGCCTATTAGCGGGAGGCCCCTCCGAGCAGTACTTC. It specifies CASSLLAGGPSEQYF. Full variable domain (missing parts from reference TRBV11-2 and TRBJ2-7): EAGVAQSPRYKIIEKRQSVAFWCNPISGHATLYWYQQILGQGPKLLIQFQNNGVVDDSQLPKDRFSAERLKGVDSTLKIQPAKLEDSAVYLCASSLLAGGPSEQYFGPGTRLTVT.